This T cell receptor beta chain was sequenced for a study of T cells after posttransplantation cyclophosphamide. Study conclusions and caveats: After PTCy, TRB diversity resembled that of CNI/methotrexate controls. Later blood repertoires were often dominated by clones from the donor CD8+ memory compartment. Tissue-infiltrating T cells from skin or gut overlapped little with blood T cells.

This clone appeared a single time. Its antigen is unidentified. The data were produced by immunoSEQ multiplex PCR, yet TCRdb's version contains in-frame clones alone and is incomplete. The sample holds tens of thousands of clones; 85% to 95% are singletons and the top ten take about 3%. Per germline, CDR1 MGHRA and CDR2 YSYEKL. The CDR3 totals 13 residues. V was pared by 1 base and J by 6 bases, with 9 bases between. Sequences were obtained from PBMCs. The sequence was collected from a woman aged 30 to 39 in good health and a related stem cell transplant donor. This chain uses TRBV4-1 with TRBJ1-1; unclear D gene. This CDR3 is CASSQVFTAEAFF. Written as DNA, the CDR3 is TGCGCCAGCAGCCAAGTGTTTACGGCTGAAGCTTTCTTT.